One T cell receptor (beta chain) is described in this entry. Per the authors' pipeline: Cell counts per sample came from amplifying reference gene primers. Data came from immunoSEQ multiplex PCR; TCRdb stores just in-frame clones and leaves some out. V, J and clone size were drawn from that table, and D and trimming were deduced from the DNA. The sample shows 140,000 or so clones, 87% of them seen only once. This record belongs to a study of blood T cell repertoires in COVID-19. Overall study context: Samples taken during acute and convalescent COVID-19 were collected in the United States, Italy and Spain. Sources were T cells, B-cell-depleted T cells, or PBMCs; the material itself was cDNA or gDNA.

The CDR3 sequence is 14 residues long. V was shortened by 4 bases and J by 1 base, with 6 bases between the two germline ends. Germline CDR1 reads SGHRS; CDR2 reads YFSETQ. The chain joins TRBV5-1 to TRBJ2-6; D unclear. The sequence was obtained from a man aged 50 to 59 who had recovered from COVID-19. What was sequenced was peripheral blood. For the CDR3, the DNA is TGCGCCAGCAGCCCGGTATCTGGGGCCAACGTCCTGACTTTC. Its protein product is CASSPVSGANVLTF.